This T cell receptor (beta chain) was recovered during a study of control samples from healthy donors and cancer patients. Data came from immunoSEQ multiplex PCR; TCRdb stores just in-frame clones and leaves some out. The sample has around 100,000 clones, 87% seen once. Germline values: CDR1 SGHAT, CDR2 FQNNGV. V lost 0 bases to trimming and J lost 8 bases, with 16 bases between them. The CDR3 is made up of 15 amino acids. Sequenced material: blood. The chain couples TRBV11-2 to TRBJ1-2; a possible D gene is TRBD1 (6 bases). This receptor was identified in a woman in her forties or fifties in good health. The CDR3 loop is CASSLDPSGGDGYTF. Here the CDR3 DNA reads TGTGCCAGCAGCTTAGATCCCTCGGGGGGCGACGGCTACACCTTC.